The sequence of this T cell receptor beta chain was determined in a study of shared clonotypes between healthy human individuals. Study-level background: CD8 memory received one plate per donor, CD8 naive two, CD4 memory three and CD4 naive three.

The assay was immunoSEQ multiplex PCR, and TCRdb's table has in-frame clones only and misses some. The data show some 2 million clones, about 95% seen once. The CDR3 runs to 14 residues. Trimming removed 5 bases from V and 2 bases from J, with 13 bases in between. Germline-derived CDR1 and CDR2 are LNHDA and SQIVND (reference sequence). Naive CD8 cells were CD45RO-negative, positively selected for CCR7, excluding terminally differentiated effector memory CD45RA+ cells. Every one of the donors was a Caucasian adult that lived in Nashville, Tennessee. This clonotype was sampled from a man aged 18 to 29 in good health. Sequencing was carried out using naive CD8+ T cells sorted from blood. V gene TRBV19 combines with J gene TRBJ2-7; tentative D call: TRBD1 (6 bases). The CDR3: CASSAATGTYEQYF. CDR3 nucleotide sequence: TGTGCCAGTAGTGCAGCGACAGGTACCTACGAGCAGTACTTC.